The clone carrying this TCR beta chain was detected a few times. V was pared by 8 bases and J by 0 bases, with 3 bases of the junction left unmatched. Per germline, CDR1 SNHLY and CDR2 FYNNEI. The CDR3 is 15 amino acids. Data came from immunoSEQ multiplex PCR; TCRdb stores just in-frame clones and leaves some out. The table shows about 84,000 clones, with approximately 85% occurring only once. This sample was included in a study of T cell responses to AZD1222 COVID-19 vaccine. The sample in question was peripheral blood, obtained 28 days after the second AZD1222 dose. The V and J genes are TRBV2 and TRBJ2-2; 10 bases are shared with TRBD2. The receptor was isolated from an adult who received the AZD1222 COVID-19 vaccine. CDR3 amino acids: CASGLAAANTGELFF. In DNA form, the CDR3 reads TGTGCCAGCGGACTAGCGGCAGCGAACACCGGGGAGCTGTTTTTT.